These 11 T cell receptor beta chains share one sample of origin, sequenced in a study of T cell repertoires in cytomegalovirus infection. TCRdb independently ran MiXCR on the reads; one entry per CDR3 protein. The sample records some 200,000 distinct CDR3 sequences, roughly 20% being singletons. What was sequenced was PBMCs. The receptors here all came from a human donor in good health (CMV status not recorded). Some clones in this sample may be carry-over from other donors' samples.

The J gene is TRBJ1-1, the V gene TRBV19, with D possibly being TRBD1 (6 bases). The V gene lost 7 bases and the J gene lost 0 bases, with 15 bases spanning the gap. Germline CDR1 reads LNHDA; CDR2 reads SQIVND (reference sequence). CDR3 size: 15 residues. Here the CDR3 DNA reads TGTGCCAGTAAGTGGGCGGACAGAGTGAACACTGAAGCTTTCTTT. Its protein is CASKWADRVNTEAFF.

The CDR3, as DNA: TGTGCCAGCAGTTGGGGCGGGGGGGCCGATGAGCAGTTCTTC. It codes for CASSWGGGADEQFF. The chain is built from TRBV12-3 or TRBV12-4 and TRBJ2-1; 9 bases are a match to TRBD2. The trim removed 4 bases at V and 8 bases at J, leaving 6 bases unmatched. The CDR3 has 14 amino acids.

The rearrangement links TRBV27 to TRBJ2-2, with TRBD2 matching 7 bases. The trim removed 4 bases at V and 5 bases at J, leaving 4 bases unmatched. CDR1 is MNHEY and CDR2 is SMNVEV in the germline V gene (reference sequence). CDR3 length: 14 residues. The CDR3 DNA reads as TGTGCCAGCAGTTCTGGGAGGGGAACCGGGGAGCTGTTTTTT. It codes for CASSSGRGTGELFF.

This chain uses TRBV25-1 with TRBJ1-3; D not resolved. Germline V gene lookup returns CDR1 MGHDK and CDR2 SYGVNS. The CDR3 length is 15 residues. The V end lost 7 bases, the J end lost 7 bases, and 20 bases lay between the germline ends. This CDR3 reads CASTLGPFLRNTIYF. Written as DNA, the CDR3 is TGTGCCAGCACCTTAGGCCCGTTTCTTCGGAACACCATATATTTT.

The rearrangement joins TRBV7-9 to TRBJ2-5; TRBD1 matches at 9 bases. V dropped 5 bases and J dropped 7; count of bases not matched to a gene: 17. This CDR3 has 17 residues. Germline CDR1 is SEHNR and CDR2 is FQNEAQ (reference sequence). The CDR3 is CASSGPGQGGRKLTQYF. The CDR3 DNA is TGTGCCAGCAGCGGACCGGGACAGGGCGGCCGGAAGTTGACCCAGTACTTC.

In the case of this clonotype: Here the CDR3 omits its conserved ending phenylalanine or tryptophan, so a read error is the likely source. V gene TRBV7-4 combines with J gene TRBJ2-5; a possible D gene is TRBD1 (5 bases). The CDR3 spans 15 residues. Trimming took off 1 base at V and 5 bases at J, with 14 bases between the two ends. Germline V lookup: CDR1 SGHVT, CDR2 SQSDAQ. CDR3 sequence (DNA): TGTGCCAGCAGCTTAGAAGGCAGGGTGAGCGAGACCCAGTACCTC. Its protein is CASSLEGRVSETQYL.

The table lists this clonotype with a few counts. The chain couples TRBV7-3 to TRBJ2-7, with D possibly TRBD2 on 6 matching bases. Germline lookup yields CDR1 SGHTA and CDR2 FQGTGA. V was pared by 5 bases and J by 7 bases, with 15 bases between. The CDR3 totals 13 residues. CDR3 sequence (DNA): TGTGCCAGCAGCATGGGACTGGGGGGAGAGCAGTACTTC. Translating gives CASSMGLGGEQYF. Based on the CDR3 plus reference TRBV7-3 and TRBJ2-7, the full variable domain is GAGVSQTPSNKVTEKGKYVELRCDPISGHTALYWYRQSLGQGPEFLIYFQGTGAADDSGLPNDRFFAVRPEGSVSTLKIQRTERGDSAVYLCASSMGLGGEQYFGPGTRLTVT.

There are a few counts of this clonotype. The chain joins TRBV3-1 to TRBJ2-2; 7 bases map to TRBD2. Unmatched junction bases numbered 12, after V lost 4 bases and J lost 7 bases. Germline CDR1 and CDR2: LGHDT and YNNKEL (reference sequence). The CDR3 is made up of 16 amino acids. The CDR3 DNA follows: TGTGCCAGCAGCCCTCGGGGGAGGGGAGATGGCGGGGAGCTGTTTTTT. This encodes CASSPRGRGDGGELFF.

The chain carries TRBV10-3 and TRBJ2-5; D is uncertain. Germline loops: CDR1 ENHRY, CDR2 SYGVKD. This CDR3 is 15 amino acids long. The V gene lost 0 bases and the J gene lost 3 bases, with 11 bases spanning the gap. DNA of the CDR3: TGTGCCATCAGTGAGTCGGGGATCCGGGAAGAGACCCAGTACTTC. Translated: CAISESGIREETQYF.

This clonotype was recorded many times. This chain links TRBV7-3 with TRBJ2-2; D remains ambiguous. This CDR3 is 14 amino acids long. CDR1 is SGHTA, CDR2 FQGTGA, per germline. With 6 bases removed from V and 7 bases from J, the gap between germline ends came to 15 bases. The CDR3 is CASRSFSLGGELFF. In nucleotides, the CDR3 is TGTGCCAGCAGATCATTCTCTCTTGGCGGGGAGCTGTTTTTT.

This clonotype came up a few times. V gene TRBV5-4 combines with J gene TRBJ1-1; D not certain. This CDR3 has 12 amino acids. In germline, CDR1 is SGHNT, CDR2 YYREEE (reference sequence). The V end lost 5 bases, the J end lost 1 base, and 6 bases lay between the germline ends. CDR3 sequence: CASSYKNTEAFF. DNA of the CDR3: TGTGCCAGCAGTTATAAGAACACTGAAGCTTTCTTT.